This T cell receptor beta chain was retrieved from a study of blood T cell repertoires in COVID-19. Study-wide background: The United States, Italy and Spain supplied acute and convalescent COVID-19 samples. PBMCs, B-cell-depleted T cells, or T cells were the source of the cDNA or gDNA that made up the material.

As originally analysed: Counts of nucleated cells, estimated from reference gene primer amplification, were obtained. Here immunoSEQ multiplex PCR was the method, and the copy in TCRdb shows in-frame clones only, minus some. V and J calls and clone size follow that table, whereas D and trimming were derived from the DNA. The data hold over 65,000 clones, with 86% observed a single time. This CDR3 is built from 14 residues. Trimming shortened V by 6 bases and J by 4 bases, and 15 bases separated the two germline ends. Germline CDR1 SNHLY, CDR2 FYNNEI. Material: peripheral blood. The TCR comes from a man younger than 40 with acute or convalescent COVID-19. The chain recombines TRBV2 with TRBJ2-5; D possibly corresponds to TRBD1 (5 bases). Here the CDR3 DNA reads TGTGCCAGCAGGAAGACCACAGGCCCAGAGACCCAGTACTTC. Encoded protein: CASRKTTGPETQYF.